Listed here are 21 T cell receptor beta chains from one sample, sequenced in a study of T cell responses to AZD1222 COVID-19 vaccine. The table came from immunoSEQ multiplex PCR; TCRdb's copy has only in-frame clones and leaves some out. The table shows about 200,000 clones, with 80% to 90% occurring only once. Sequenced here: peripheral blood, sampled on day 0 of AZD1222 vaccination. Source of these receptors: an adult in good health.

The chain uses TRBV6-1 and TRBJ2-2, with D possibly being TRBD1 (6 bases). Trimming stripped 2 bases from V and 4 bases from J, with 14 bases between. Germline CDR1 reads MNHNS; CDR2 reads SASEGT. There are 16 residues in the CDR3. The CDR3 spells CASSELQGDITGELFF. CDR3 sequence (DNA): TGTGCCAGCAGTGAATTACAGGGAGATATCACCGGGGAGCTGTTTTTT.

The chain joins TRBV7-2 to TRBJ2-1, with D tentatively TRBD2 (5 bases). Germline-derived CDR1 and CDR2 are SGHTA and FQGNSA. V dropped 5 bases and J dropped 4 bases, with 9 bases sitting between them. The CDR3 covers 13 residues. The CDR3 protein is CASSLGKYNEQFF. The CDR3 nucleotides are TGTGCCAGCAGCCTCGGGAAATACAATGAGCAGTTCTTC.

CDR3 loop: CATSRGATGPLYGYTF. CDR3 in DNA: TGTGCCACCAGCAGAGGGGCGACGGGCCCCCTCTATGGCTACACCTTC. This sequence joins TRBV15 and TRBJ1-2; no firm D call. Germline assignment: CDR1 LNHNV and CDR2 YYDKDF (reference sequence). Trimming pared 1 base from V and 4 bases from J, leaving 16 bases between. CDR3 size: 16 residues. The full variable domain, rest sourced from reference TRBV15 and TRBJ1-2, is DAMVIQNPRYQVTQFGKPVTLSCSQTLNHNVMYWYQQKSSQAPKLLFHYYDKDFNNEADTPDNFQSRRPNTSFCFLDIRSPGLGDTAMYLCATSRGATGPLYGYTFGSGTRLTVV.

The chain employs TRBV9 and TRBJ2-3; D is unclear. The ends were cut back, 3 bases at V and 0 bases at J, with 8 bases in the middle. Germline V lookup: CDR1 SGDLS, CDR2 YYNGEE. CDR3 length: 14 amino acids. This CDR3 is CASSALGSTDTQYF. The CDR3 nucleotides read TGTGCCAGCAGCGCCTTAGGGAGCACAGATACGCAGTATTTT.

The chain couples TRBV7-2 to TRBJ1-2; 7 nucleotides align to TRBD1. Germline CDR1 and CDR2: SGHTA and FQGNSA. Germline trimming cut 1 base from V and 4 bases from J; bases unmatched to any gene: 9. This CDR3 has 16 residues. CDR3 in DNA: TGTGCCAGCAGCTTAGAGTGGGGACAGAATTCCTATGGCTACACCTTC. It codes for CASSLEWGQNSYGYTF.

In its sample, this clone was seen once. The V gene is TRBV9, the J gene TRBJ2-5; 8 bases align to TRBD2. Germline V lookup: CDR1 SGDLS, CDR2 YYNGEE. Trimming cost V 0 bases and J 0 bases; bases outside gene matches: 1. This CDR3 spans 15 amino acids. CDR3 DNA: TGTGCCAGCAGCGTAGTTAGCGGGGACCAAGAGACCCAGTACTTC. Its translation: CASSVVSGDQETQYF.

CDR3 in amino acids: CASSQVPGPGAYTF. CDR3 sequence (DNA): TGCGCCAGCAGCCAAGTACCAGGGCCCGGTGCCTACACCTTC. The rearrangement links TRBV4-1 to TRBJ1-2; D possibly corresponds to TRBD1 (5 bases). Germline CDR1 is MGHRA and CDR2 is YSYEKL. This CDR3 region has 14 residues. Trimming stripped 1 base from V and 10 bases from J, with 16 bases between.

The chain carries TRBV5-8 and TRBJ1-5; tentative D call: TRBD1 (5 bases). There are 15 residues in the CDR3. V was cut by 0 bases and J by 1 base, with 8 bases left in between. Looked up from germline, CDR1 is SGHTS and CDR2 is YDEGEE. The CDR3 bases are TGTGCCAGCAGCTTGGGGGGGGAGAGCAATCAGCCCCAGCATTTT. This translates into CASSLGGESNQPQHF. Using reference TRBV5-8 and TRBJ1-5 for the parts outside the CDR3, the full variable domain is EAGVTQSPTHLIKTRGQQATLRCSPISGHTSVYWYQQALGLGLQFLLWYDEGEERNRGNFPPRFSGRQFPNYSSELNVNALELEDSALYLCASSLGGESNQPQHFGDGTRLSIL.

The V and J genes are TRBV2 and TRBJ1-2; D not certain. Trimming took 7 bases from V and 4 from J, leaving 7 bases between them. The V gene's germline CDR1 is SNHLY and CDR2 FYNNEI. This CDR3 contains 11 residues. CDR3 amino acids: CASKNSYGYTF. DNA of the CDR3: TGTGCCAGCAAAAACAGCTATGGCTACACCTTC.

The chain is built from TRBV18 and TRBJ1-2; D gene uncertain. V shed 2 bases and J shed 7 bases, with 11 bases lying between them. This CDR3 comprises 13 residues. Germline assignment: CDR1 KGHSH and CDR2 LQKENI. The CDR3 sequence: CASSPTEQGGYTF. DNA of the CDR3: TGTGCCAGCTCACCAACGGAGCAAGGTGGCTACACCTTC.

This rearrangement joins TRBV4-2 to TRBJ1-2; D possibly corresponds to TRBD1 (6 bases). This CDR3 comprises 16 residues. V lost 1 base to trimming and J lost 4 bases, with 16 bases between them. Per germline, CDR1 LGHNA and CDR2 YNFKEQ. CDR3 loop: CASSQAGDTGAYGYTF. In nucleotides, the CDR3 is TGTGCCAGCAGCCAAGCTGGGGACACGGGGGCCTATGGCTACACCTTC.

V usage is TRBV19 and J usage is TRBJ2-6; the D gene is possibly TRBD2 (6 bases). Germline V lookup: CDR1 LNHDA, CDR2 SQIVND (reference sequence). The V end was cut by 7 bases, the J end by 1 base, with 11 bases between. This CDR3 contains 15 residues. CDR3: CASKGLRSGANVLTF. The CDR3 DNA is TGTGCCAGTAAGGGACTTCGGTCTGGGGCCAACGTCCTGACTTTC. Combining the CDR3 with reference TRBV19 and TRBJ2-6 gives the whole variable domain DGGITQSPKYLFRKEGQNVTLSCEQNLNHDAMYWYRQDPGQGLRLIYYSQIVNDFQKGDIAEGYSVSREKKESFPLTVTSAQKNPTAFYLCASKGLRSGANVLTFGAGSRLTVL.

Here the CDR3 DNA reads TGTGCCAGCAGCTTACCACAGGGCTACGAGCAGTACTTC. This gives the protein CASSLPQGYEQYF. The chain links TRBV13 to TRBJ2-7, with D possibly being TRBD1 (6 bases). CDR1 and CDR2 from the germline V gene are PRHDT and FYEKMQ (reference sequence). CDR3 length: 13 amino acids. Between the trimmed V and J ends, which lost 2 bases and 3 bases, there was a span of 8 bases.

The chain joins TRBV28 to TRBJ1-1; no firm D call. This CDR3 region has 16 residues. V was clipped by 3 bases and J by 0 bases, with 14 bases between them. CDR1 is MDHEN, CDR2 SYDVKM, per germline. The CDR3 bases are TGTGCCAGCAGTTTTTTCAGGAGGCAGGTGAACACTGAAGCTTTCTTT. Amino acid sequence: CASSFFRRQVNTEAFF.

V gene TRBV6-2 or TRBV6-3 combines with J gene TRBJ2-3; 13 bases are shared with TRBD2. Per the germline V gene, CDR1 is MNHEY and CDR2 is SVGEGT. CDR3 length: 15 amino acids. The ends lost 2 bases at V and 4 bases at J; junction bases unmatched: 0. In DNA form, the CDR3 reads TGTGCCAGCAGTTACACTAGCGGGGGGGCAGATACGCAGTATTTT. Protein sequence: CASSYTSGGADTQYF.

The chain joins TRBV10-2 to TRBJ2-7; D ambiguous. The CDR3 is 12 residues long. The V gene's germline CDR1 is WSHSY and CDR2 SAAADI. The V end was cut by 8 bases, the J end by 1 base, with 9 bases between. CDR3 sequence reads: CASGVGSYEQYF. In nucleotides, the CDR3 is TGCGCCAGCGGAGTAGGGTCCTACGAGCAGTACTTC.

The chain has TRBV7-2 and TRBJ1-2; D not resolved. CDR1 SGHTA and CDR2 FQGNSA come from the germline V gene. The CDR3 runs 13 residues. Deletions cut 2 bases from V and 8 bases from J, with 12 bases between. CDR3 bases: TGTGCCAGCAGCTTACGAGGGTCCCGCGGCTACACCTTC. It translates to CASSLRGSRGYTF.

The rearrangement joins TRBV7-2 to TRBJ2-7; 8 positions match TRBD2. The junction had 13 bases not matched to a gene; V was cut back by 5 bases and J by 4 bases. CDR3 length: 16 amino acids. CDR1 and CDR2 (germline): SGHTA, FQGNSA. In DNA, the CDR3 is TGTGCCAGCAGCCCGACCTTAGCGGGGAGGCCGTACGAGCAGTACTTC. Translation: CASSPTLAGRPYEQYF. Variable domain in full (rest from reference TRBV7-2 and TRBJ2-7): GAGVSQSPSNKVTEKGKDVELRCDPISGHTALYWYRQSLGQGLEFLIYFQGNSAPDKSGLPSDRFSAERTGGSVSTLTIQRTQQEDSAVYLCASSPTLAGRPYEQYFGPGTRLTVT.

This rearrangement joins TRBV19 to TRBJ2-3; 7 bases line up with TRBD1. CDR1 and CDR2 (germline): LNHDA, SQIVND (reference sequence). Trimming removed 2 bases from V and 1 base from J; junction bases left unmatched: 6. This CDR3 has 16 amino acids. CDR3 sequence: CASSITGTEGTDTQYF. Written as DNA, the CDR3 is TGTGCCAGTAGTATAACAGGGACAGAAGGCACAGATACGCAGTATTTT.

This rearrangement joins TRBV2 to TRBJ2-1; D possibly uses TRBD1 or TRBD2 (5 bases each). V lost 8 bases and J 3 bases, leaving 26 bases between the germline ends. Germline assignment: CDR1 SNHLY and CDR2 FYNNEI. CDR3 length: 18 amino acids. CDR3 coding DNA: TGTGCCAGCTTGGGGGATGGGCCGGGACGAGGGCTCTACAATGAGCAGTTCTTC. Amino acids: CASLGDGPGRGLYNEQFF.

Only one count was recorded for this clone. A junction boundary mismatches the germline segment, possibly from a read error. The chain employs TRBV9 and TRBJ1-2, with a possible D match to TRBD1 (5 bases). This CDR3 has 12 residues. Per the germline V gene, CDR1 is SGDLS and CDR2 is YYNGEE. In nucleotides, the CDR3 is TGTGCCAGCCCCCCTCTTGATAGGGACTTTTCCTTC. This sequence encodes CASPPLDRDFSF.